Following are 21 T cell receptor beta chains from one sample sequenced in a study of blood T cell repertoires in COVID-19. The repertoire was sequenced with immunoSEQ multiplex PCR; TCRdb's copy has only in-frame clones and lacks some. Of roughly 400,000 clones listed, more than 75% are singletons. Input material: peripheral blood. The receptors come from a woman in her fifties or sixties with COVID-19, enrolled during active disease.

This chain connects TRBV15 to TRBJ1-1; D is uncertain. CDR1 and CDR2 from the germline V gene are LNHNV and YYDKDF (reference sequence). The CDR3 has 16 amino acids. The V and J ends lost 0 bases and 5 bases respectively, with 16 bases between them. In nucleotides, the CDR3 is TGTGCCACCAGCAGAGATCCCCTCGGGGAGAGGACTGAAGCTTTCTTT. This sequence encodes CATSRDPLGERTEAFF.

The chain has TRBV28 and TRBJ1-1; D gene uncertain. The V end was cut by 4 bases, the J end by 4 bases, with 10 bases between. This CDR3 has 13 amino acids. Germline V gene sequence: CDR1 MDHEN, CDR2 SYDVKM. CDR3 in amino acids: CASSSDPSTEAFF. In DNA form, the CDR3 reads TGTGCCAGCAGTTCCGATCCTAGCACTGAAGCTTTCTTT.

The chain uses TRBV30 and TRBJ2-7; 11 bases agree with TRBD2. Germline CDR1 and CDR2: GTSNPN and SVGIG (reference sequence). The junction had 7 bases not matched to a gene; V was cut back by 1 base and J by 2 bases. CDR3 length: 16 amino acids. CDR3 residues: CAWSEYTSGRAYEQYF. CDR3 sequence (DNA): TGTGCCTGGAGTGAATATACTAGCGGGAGAGCCTACGAGCAGTACTTC.

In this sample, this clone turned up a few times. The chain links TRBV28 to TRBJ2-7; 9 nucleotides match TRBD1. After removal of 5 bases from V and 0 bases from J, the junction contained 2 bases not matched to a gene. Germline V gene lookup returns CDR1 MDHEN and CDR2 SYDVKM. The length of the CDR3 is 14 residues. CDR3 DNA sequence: TGTGCCAGCAGTCCGACAGGGGGCTCCTACGAGCAGTACTTC. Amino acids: CASSPTGGSYEQYF.

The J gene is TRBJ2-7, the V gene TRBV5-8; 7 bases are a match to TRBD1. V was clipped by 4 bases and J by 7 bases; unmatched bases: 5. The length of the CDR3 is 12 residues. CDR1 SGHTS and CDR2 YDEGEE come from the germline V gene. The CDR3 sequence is CASSRQGREQYF. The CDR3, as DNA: TGTGCCAGCAGCAGACAGGGTCGTGAGCAGTACTTC.

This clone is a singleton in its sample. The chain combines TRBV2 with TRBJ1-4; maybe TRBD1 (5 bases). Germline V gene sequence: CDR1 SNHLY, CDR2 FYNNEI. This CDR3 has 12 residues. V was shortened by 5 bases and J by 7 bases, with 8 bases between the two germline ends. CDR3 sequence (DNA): TGTGCCAGCAGTCTACAGGCTGAAAAACTGTTTTTT. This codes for CASSLQAEKLFF.

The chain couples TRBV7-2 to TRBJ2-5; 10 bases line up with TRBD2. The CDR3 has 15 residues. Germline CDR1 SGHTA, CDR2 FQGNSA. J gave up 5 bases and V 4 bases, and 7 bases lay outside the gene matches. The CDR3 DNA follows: TGTGCCAGCAGCTCGCCAGCGGGGGGGTGGGAGACCCAGTACTTC. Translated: CASSSPAGGWETQYF.

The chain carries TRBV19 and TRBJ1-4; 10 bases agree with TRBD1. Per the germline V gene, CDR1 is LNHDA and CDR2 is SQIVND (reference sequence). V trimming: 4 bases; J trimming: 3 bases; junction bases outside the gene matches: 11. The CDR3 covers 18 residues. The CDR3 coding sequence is TGTGCCAGTAGTAGACGCGCTGGGACAGGGGCTTCTAATGAAAAACTGTTTTTT. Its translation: CASSRRAGTGASNEKLFF.

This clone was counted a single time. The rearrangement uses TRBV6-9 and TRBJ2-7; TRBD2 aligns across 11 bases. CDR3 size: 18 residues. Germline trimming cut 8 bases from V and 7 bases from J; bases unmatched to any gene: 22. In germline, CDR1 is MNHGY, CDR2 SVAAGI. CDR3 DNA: TGTGCCAGCGATAATGGGCGGGACTTAGCGGGGGGGCCGGAGGAGCAGTACTTC. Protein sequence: CASDNGRDLAGGPEEQYF.

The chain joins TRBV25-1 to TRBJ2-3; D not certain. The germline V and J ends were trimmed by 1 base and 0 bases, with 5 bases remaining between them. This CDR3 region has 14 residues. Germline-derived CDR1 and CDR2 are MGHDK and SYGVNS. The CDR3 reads CASSEFGSTDTQYF. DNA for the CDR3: TGTGCCAGCAGTGAATTTGGCAGCACAGATACGCAGTATTTT.

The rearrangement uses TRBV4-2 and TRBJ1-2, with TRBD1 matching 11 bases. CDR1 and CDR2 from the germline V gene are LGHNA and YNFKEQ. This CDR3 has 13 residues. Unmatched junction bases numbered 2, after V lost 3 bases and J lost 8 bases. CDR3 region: CASSQGQGGGYTF. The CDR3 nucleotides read TGTGCCAGCAGCCAGGGACAGGGGGGAGGCTACACCTTC.

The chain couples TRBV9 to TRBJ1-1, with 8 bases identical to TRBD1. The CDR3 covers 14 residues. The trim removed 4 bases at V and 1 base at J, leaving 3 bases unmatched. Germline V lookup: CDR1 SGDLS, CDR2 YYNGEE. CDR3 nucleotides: TGTGCCAGCAGCTCACAGGGGGGGAACACTGAAGCTTTCTTT. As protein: CASSSQGGNTEAFF.

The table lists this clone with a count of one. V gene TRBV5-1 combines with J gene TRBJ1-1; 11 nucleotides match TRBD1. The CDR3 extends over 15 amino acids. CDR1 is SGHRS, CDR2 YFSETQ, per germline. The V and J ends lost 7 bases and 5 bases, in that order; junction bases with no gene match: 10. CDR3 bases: TGCGCCAGCGGAGCGGGACAGGGGGGGCGAACTGAAGCTTTCTTT. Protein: CASGAGQGGRTEAFF. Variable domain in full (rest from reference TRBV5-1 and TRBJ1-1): KAGVTQTPRYLIKTRGQQVTLSCSPISGHRSVSWYQQTPGQGLQFLFEYFSETQRNKGNFPGRFSGRQFSNSRSEMNVSTLELGDSALYLCASGAGQGGRTEAFFGQGTRLTVV.

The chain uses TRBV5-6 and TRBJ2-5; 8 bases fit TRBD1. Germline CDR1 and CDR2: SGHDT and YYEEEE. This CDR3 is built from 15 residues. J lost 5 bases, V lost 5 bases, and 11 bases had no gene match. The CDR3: CASRLSLDRVETQYF. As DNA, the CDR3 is TGTGCCAGCAGACTATCTCTGGACAGGGTCGAGACCCAGTACTTC.

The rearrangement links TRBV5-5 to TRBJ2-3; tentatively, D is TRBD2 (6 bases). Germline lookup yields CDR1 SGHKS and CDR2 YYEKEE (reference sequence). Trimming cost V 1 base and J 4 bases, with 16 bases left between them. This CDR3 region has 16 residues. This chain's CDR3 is CASSLTSLWGADTQYF. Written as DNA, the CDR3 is TGTGCCAGCAGCTTGACTAGCCTCTGGGGTGCAGATACGCAGTATTTT.

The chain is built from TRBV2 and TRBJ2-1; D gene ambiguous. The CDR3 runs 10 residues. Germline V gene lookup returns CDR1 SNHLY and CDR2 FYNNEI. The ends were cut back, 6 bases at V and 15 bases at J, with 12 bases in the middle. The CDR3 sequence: CASRSRVLFF. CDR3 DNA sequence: TGTGCCAGCAGAAGCCGGGTCCTGTTCTTC.

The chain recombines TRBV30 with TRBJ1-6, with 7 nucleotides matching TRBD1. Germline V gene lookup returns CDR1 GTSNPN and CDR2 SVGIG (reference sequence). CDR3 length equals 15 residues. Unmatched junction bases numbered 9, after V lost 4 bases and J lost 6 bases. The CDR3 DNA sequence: TGTGCCTGGAACTTAGCAGGGGGATTTAATTCACCCCTCCACTTT. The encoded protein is CAWNLAGGFNSPLHF.

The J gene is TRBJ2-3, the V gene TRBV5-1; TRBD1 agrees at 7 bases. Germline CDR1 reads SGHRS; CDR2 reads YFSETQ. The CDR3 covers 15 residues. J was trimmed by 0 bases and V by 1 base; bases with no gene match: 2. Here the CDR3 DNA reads TGCGCCAGCAGCTTGAGGGGGCGCAGCACAGATACGCAGTATTTT. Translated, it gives CASSLRGRSTDTQYF. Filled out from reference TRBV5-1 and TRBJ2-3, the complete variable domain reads KAGVTQTPRYLIKTRGQQVTLSCSPISGHRSVSWYQQTPGQGLQFLFEYFSETQRNKGNFPGRFSGRQFSNSRSEMNVSTLELGDSALYLCASSLRGRSTDTQYFGPGTRLTVL.

The CDR3 sequence is CASRRMTGRGNTIYF. In DNA form, the CDR3 reads TGTGCCAGCAGGAGAATGACAGGGCGCGGAAACACCATATATTTT. This chain uses TRBV9 with TRBJ1-3, with 7 positions matching TRBD1. The CDR3 is made up of 15 amino acids. The V segment lost 5 bases and the J segment 4 bases; nucleotides outside the gene matches: 9. Germline V gene lookup returns CDR1 SGDLS and CDR2 YYNGEE. The whole variable domain, remainder taken from reference TRBV9 and TRBJ1-3, is DSGVTQTPKHLITATGQRVTLRCSPRSGDLSVYWYQQSLDQGLQFLIQYYNGEERAKGNILERFSAQQFPDLHSELNLSSLELGDSALYFCASRRMTGRGNTIYFGEGSWLTVV.

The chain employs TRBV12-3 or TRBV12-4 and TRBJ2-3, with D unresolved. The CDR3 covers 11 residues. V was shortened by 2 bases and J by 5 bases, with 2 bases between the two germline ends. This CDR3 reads CASSLRDTQYF. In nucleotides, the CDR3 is TGTGCCAGCAGTTTACGAGATACGCAGTATTTT.

The CDR3 loop reads CASSWAAGISDTQYF. The CDR3 bases are TGTGCCAGCAGTTGGGCGGCGGGTATTTCGGATACGCAGTATTTT. This chain joins TRBV27 and TRBJ2-3, with D tentatively TRBD2 (5 bases). Germline assignment: CDR1 MNHEY and CDR2 SMNVEV (reference sequence). V lost 4 bases and J lost 6, with 17 bases in between. The CDR3 length is 15 residues.